This passage covers 29 T cell receptor beta chains from one sample sequenced in a study of blood T cell repertoires in COVID-19. The table came from immunoSEQ multiplex PCR; TCRdb's copy has only in-frame clones and leaves some out. This sample carries a few hundred thousand clones, 89% of them seen once, and the ten largest clones take 3.5% to 5%. Sequencing was done on a sample of peripheral blood. Receptors were obtained from a woman aged 40 to 50 who had recovered from COVID-19.

The chain combines TRBV28 with TRBJ1-4, with 9 bases that match TRBD1. The CDR3 loop spans 14 amino acids. CDR1 is MDHEN, CDR2 SYDVKM, per germline. The ends lost 8 bases at V and 8 bases at J; junction bases unmatched: 9. This CDR3 is CASLTGGESEKLFF. CDR3 bases: TGTGCCAGCCTGACAGGGGGGGAATCCGAAAAACTGTTTTTT.

The V and J genes are TRBV24-1 and TRBJ2-7, with TRBD2 matching 9 bases. This CDR3 region has 14 residues. V was clipped by 3 bases and J by 4 bases; unmatched bases: 3. CDR1 and CDR2 from the germline V gene are KGHDR and SFDVKD. The CDR3 DNA reads TGTGCCACCAGTGATGGGACTAGCTGGTACGAGCAGTACTTC. Translated, it gives CATSDGTSWYEQYF.

J is TRBJ2-1 and V is TRBV9; 8 nucleotides match TRBD2. Germline values: CDR1 SGDLS, CDR2 YYNGEE. The CDR3 covers 15 residues. Germline trimming cut 4 bases from V and 2 bases from J; bases unmatched to any gene: 5. CDR3 in amino acids: CASSSSGSPYNEQFF. The CDR3 coding sequence is TGTGCCAGCAGCTCCAGCGGGAGCCCCTACAATGAGCAGTTCTTC.

The J gene is TRBJ2-5, the V gene TRBV2; 10 bases agree with TRBD1. Germline-derived CDR1 and CDR2 are SNHLY and FYNNEI. The V and J ends lost 1 base and 5 bases, in that order; junction bases with no gene match: 1. CDR3 length: 14 residues. CDR3 DNA sequence: TGTGCCAGCAGTGAAGGGGACAGGGGTGAGACCCAGTACTTC. This gives the protein CASSEGDRGETQYF.

The chain recombines TRBV5-1 with TRBJ1-6, with D possibly matching TRBD1 (5 bases). Germline V gene data show CDR1 as SGHRS and CDR2 as YFSETQ. The CDR3 is 15 amino acids. The V end lost 0 bases, the J end lost 7 bases, and 11 bases lay between the germline ends. CDR3 in DNA: TGCGCCAGCAGCTTGGTTTCGCAGGGAAATTCACCCCTCCACTTT. Its translation is CASSLVSQGNSPLHF.

This CDR3 reads CASSATGVNSPLHF. CDR3 sequence (DNA): TGCGCCAGCAGCGCCACAGGCGTGAATTCACCCCTCCACTTT. The V and J genes are TRBV5-1 and TRBJ1-6; D is perhaps TRBD1 (5 bases). The CDR3 totals 14 residues. V was pared by 4 bases and J by 7 bases, with 12 bases between. Germline CDR1 reads SGHRS; CDR2 reads YFSETQ.

The count of this clone is one. The chain employs TRBV24-1 and TRBJ2-2, with 9 bases fitting TRBD2. V was clipped by 12 bases and J by 6 bases; unmatched bases: 13. Germline V gene lookup returns CDR1 KGHDR and CDR2 SFDVKD. The CDR3 spans 15 residues. The CDR3 DNA reads TGTGCCTCAGATCATAGCGGGAGTAAGTCCGGGGAGCTGTTTTTT. Translated: CASDHSGSKSGELFF.

This sequence joins TRBV6-2 or TRBV6-3 and TRBJ2-2; 14 bases are shared with TRBD2. Germline CDR1 and CDR2: MNHEY and SVGEGT. The CDR3 is made up of 19 amino acids. After removal of 2 bases from V and 4 bases from J, the junction contained 9 bases not matched to a gene. CDR3 amino acids: CASSYDRTSGGRITGELFF. In nucleotides, the CDR3 is TGTGCCAGCAGTTACGATCGGACTAGCGGGGGGCGGATCACCGGGGAGCTGTTTTTT.

The rearrangement joins TRBV2 to TRBJ1-1, with D tentatively TRBD1 (5 bases). The CDR3 contains 13 residues. V lost 9 bases and J lost 3, with 14 bases in between. CDR1 is SNHLY and CDR2 is FYNNEI in the germline V gene. The CDR3 DNA sequence: TGTGCCAGGAAGGGGCGGAGAGACACTGAAGCTTTCTTT. Its translation is CARKGRRDTEAFF.

This clone appeared a few times. The chain combines TRBV7-9 with TRBJ2-2; possibly TRBD1 for D (5 bases). Deletions cut 6 bases from V and 3 bases from J, with 11 bases between. This CDR3 has 14 amino acids. Per the germline V gene, CDR1 is SEHNR and CDR2 is FQNEAQ (reference sequence). The CDR3 loop is CASSAGFDTGELFF. The CDR3 coding sequence is TGTGCCAGCAGTGCAGGGTTTGACACCGGGGAGCTGTTTTTT.

This clone was found once. The chain is built from TRBV18 and TRBJ1-2, with 8 positions matching TRBD1. Unmatched junction bases numbered 8, after V lost 2 bases and J lost 0 bases. The CDR3 covers 17 residues. Looked up from germline, CDR1 is KGHSH and CDR2 is LQKENI. CDR3 amino acids: CASSPKGTGTPNYGYTF. CDR3 DNA: TGTGCCAGCTCACCAAAAGGGACAGGAACTCCTAACTATGGCTACACCTTC.

The chain combines TRBV28 with TRBJ1-2, with TRBD1 as a possible D gene (6 bases). V lost 1 base to trimming and J lost 7 bases, with 13 bases between them. The CDR3 runs to 14 residues. The germline V gene encodes CDR1 MDHEN and CDR2 SYDVKM. This CDR3 is CASSLSQGRSGYTF. As DNA, the CDR3 is TGTGCCAGCAGTTTATCGCAGGGGCGGTCTGGCTACACCTTC.

The CDR3 DNA sequence: TGTGCCAGCAGCTTAGCGCGGGGACAGGCGGCTGAAGCTTTCTTT. Protein sequence: CASSLARGQAAEAFF. This chain joins TRBV7-9 and TRBJ1-1, with TRBD1 matching over 8 bases. Trimming removed 0 bases from V and 6 bases from J; junction bases left unmatched: 6. Looked up from germline, CDR1 is SEHNR and CDR2 is FQNEAQ (reference sequence). The CDR3 loop spans 15 amino acids.

This chain links TRBV5-1 with TRBJ2-4; 11 nucleotides match TRBD2. The ends lost 4 bases at V and 8 bases at J; junction bases unmatched: 11. Germline loops: CDR1 SGHRS, CDR2 YFSETQ. This CDR3 is built from 16 residues. The CDR3 loop is CASSIGSSGGKDIQYF. CDR3 DNA: TGCGCCAGCAGCATAGGTTCTAGCGGGGGGAAGGACATTCAGTACTTC.

The J gene is TRBJ2-1, the V gene TRBV11-2, with D perhaps TRBD2 (5 bases). The CDR3 has 15 amino acids. The germline V and J ends were trimmed by 5 bases and 7 bases, with 18 bases remaining between them. Germline CDR1 and CDR2: SGHAT and FQNNGV. The DNA for the CDR3 is TGTGCCAGCAGCCCCAGCTGGGGTACGGGGAATGAGCAGTTCTTC. Protein product: CASSPSWGTGNEQFF.

The chain joins TRBV9 to TRBJ2-7; TRBD2 aligns across 8 bases. CDR1 SGDLS and CDR2 YYNGEE come from the germline V gene. V gave up 2 bases and J gave up 4 bases; unmatched junction bases: 5. The CDR3 has 14 amino acids. CDR3 region: CASSVSGRRYEQYV. In nucleotides, the CDR3 is TGTGCCAGCAGCGTGAGCGGGAGAAGGTACGAGCAGTACGTC.

This clone was found once. V usage is TRBV5-1 and J usage is TRBJ2-3; the D gene is possibly TRBD2 (5 bases). Trimming removed 5 bases at V and 4 bases at J, with 17 bases between. Germline CDR1 SGHRS, CDR2 YFSETQ. This CDR3 spans 15 amino acids. CDR3 nucleotide sequence: TGCGCCAGCAGTCTTGGAGGTCAGATCGCAGATACGCAGTATTTT. It yields the protein CASSLGGQIADTQYF.

The rearrangement uses TRBV11-3 and TRBJ2-1; 9 nucleotides align to TRBD1. The J segment lost 7 bases and the V segment lost 5 bases, leaving 6 bases of the junction unmatched. The germline V gene has CDR1 SGHNT and CDR2 YENEEA. The CDR3 contains 14 residues. CDR3 protein: CASSPGQGLNEQFF. CDR3 coding DNA: TGTGCCAGCAGCCCTGGACAGGGGTTGAATGAGCAGTTCTTC.

The CDR3 spells CASSLVGGGAGELFF. The CDR3 nucleotides are TGTGCCAGCAGCTTAGTTGGAGGGGGGGCCGGGGAGCTGTTTTTT. The V call is TRBV7-8, the J call TRBJ2-2; D is possibly TRBD2 (7 bases). CDR1 is SGHVS and CDR2 is FQNEAQ in the germline V gene. The CDR3 is 15 amino acids. V shed 1 base and J shed 6 bases, with 12 bases lying between them.

The rearrangement joins TRBV7-9 to TRBJ2-5, with 8 bases matching TRBD2. Germline V gene sequence: CDR1 SEHNR, CDR2 FQNEAQ (reference sequence). This CDR3 contains 15 residues. V trimming: 5 bases; J trimming: 2 bases; junction bases outside the gene matches: 7. CDR3: CASSRSGIGQETQYF. The CDR3 DNA sequence: TGTGCCAGCAGCCGTAGCGGGATCGGGCAAGAGACCCAGTACTTC.

The chain combines TRBV3-1 (or the pseudogene TRBV3-2) with TRBJ2-2; 8 bases align to TRBD2. Germline V gene data show CDR1 as LGHDT and CDR2 as YNNKEL (reference sequence). The junction had 5 bases not matched to a gene; V was cut back by 0 bases and J by 8 bases. This CDR3 contains 15 residues. The CDR3 here is CASSQDTGGRGELFF. As DNA, the CDR3 is TGTGCCAGCAGCCAAGATACGGGGGGGAGAGGGGAGCTGTTTTTT.

This chain uses TRBV6-2 or TRBV6-3 with TRBJ2-3; 10 bases are a match to TRBD2. With 5 bases clipped from V and 1 base from J, the junction kept 6 bases outside the gene matches. Germline V gene sequence: CDR1 MNHEY, CDR2 SVGEGT. The CDR3 totals 16 residues. CDR3 residues: CASSTAGLAGTDTQYF. CDR3 bases: TGTGCCAGCAGTACCGCCGGACTAGCGGGCACAGATACGCAGTATTTT.

This clone was observed a single time. The chain has TRBV12-3 or TRBV12-4 and TRBJ1-2; unclear D gene. The CDR3 runs to 13 residues. V was pared by 3 bases and J by 5 bases, with 10 bases between. CDR3 residues: CASSLTSGYGYTF. The CDR3 DNA reads TGTGCCAGCAGTTTGACATCCGGATATGGCTACACCTTC.

This sequence joins TRBV28 and TRBJ1-2; D may be TRBD1 (6 bases). This CDR3 has 13 amino acids. Germline values: CDR1 MDHEN, CDR2 SYDVKM. V lost 4 bases, J lost 7 bases, and 13 bases lay in between. The CDR3 spells CASSSQGLGGYTF. CDR3 DNA sequence: TGTGCCAGCAGTTCCCAGGGGTTAGGTGGCTACACCTTC.

The chain recombines TRBV7-3 with TRBJ2-3; perhaps TRBD2 as D (5 bases). V lost 5 bases, J lost 5 bases, and 11 bases lay in between. Germline values: CDR1 SGHTA, CDR2 FQGTGA. There are 13 residues in the CDR3. The CDR3 sequence is CASSRTYEDTQYF. The CDR3 bases are TGTGCCAGCAGCAGGACTTACGAAGATACGCAGTATTTT.

As DNA, the CDR3 is TGTGCCAGCAGCTTGGTGACTCAGCTCTCTGGGGCCAACGTCCTGACTTTC. This codes for CASSLVTQLSGANVLTF. The rearrangement links TRBV5-4 to TRBJ2-6; D unresolved. V lost 0 bases and J lost 0, with 10 bases in between. The germline V gene has CDR1 SGHNT and CDR2 YYREEE (reference sequence). There are 17 residues in the CDR3.

This chain uses TRBV7-9 with TRBJ1-2, with D uncertain. Trimming removed 1 base at V and 8 bases at J, with 11 bases between. This CDR3 is built from 13 residues. Germline CDR1 reads SEHNR; CDR2 reads FQNEAQ (reference sequence). This CDR3 reads CASSLGGSGGYTF. Written as DNA, the CDR3 is TGTGCCAGCAGCTTAGGGGGATCGGGAGGCTACACCTTC.

The chain joins TRBV18 to TRBJ2-5; D uncertain. CDR1 and CDR2 (germline): KGHSH, LQKENI. V was shortened by 2 bases and J by 2 bases, with 12 bases between the two germline ends. CDR3 length equals 15 residues. The CDR3, as DNA: TGTGCCAGCTCACCAGATCAAACAGCACAAGAGACCCAGTACTTC. This sequence encodes CASSPDQTAQETQYF.

The chain links TRBV5-1 to TRBJ2-5; no reliable D call. Trimming took 4 bases from V and 2 from J, leaving 3 bases between them. The length of the CDR3 is 11 residues. CDR1 is SGHRS and CDR2 is YFSETQ in the germline V gene. The chain's CDR3 is CASSIQETQYF. CDR3 sequence (DNA): TGCGCCAGCAGCATACAAGAGACCCAGTACTTC.